This TCR beta chain was sequenced in a study of human T cells and chemical hapten exposure. For the study at large: Patients received weekly diphenylcyclopropenone doses to the scalp throughout the approximately 25-week study. Study findings and constraints: Expanded TCRs were compared with controls, and the expanded TCRs formed significantly more large CDR3 similarity clusters.

Described time point: pre-sensitization, week 0. This sample's treatment: therapeutic diphenylcyclopropenone sensitization with weekly scalp DPC. Blood draws came first, before each patch test. This clonotype was seen only a few times. Its antigen is as yet unknown. TCRdb ran MiXCR on the RACE reads and lists one entry per CDR3 protein. The sample contains a few hundred thousand distinct CDR3 sequences, over 8% of which appear only once. The TCR comes from a middle-aged woman with alopecia areata. Some clones in this sample may be carry-over from other donors' samples. Sequencing used whole blood, obtained in connection with sensitization to the hapten diphenylcyclopropenone (DPC).

Written as DNA, the CDR3 is TGTGCCACCAGTGATCCCGGACAGGGAAGAGGCTATGGCTACACCTTC. It specifies CATSDPGQGRGYGYTF. V gene TRBV24-1 combines with J gene TRBJ1-2, with 8 bases matching TRBD1. The ends lost 3 bases at V and 4 bases at J; junction bases unmatched: 9. The CDR3 runs to 16 residues. The germline V gene has CDR1 KGHDR and CDR2 SFDVKD.